This T cell receptor beta chain was sequenced in a study of metastatic and nonmetastatic thyroid tumors (dated by TCRdb to about 2020). In terms of the full investigation: Repertoires were compared across peripheral blood and tumor or nodule tissue samples from malignant and benign thyroid patients. What the study reported, not specific to this receptor: TCR beta diversity was reported as significantly higher in malignant tumors than in benign nodules, in both blood and tumor samples.

This clone appeared many times. There is no known antigen for this receptor. Base qualities were left out, and no much larger clone turns up one base away. CDR3 length: 15 amino acids, cysteine to phenylalanine. Only the CDR3 DNA is retained, 45 bases long and in frame from the first base. The V end loses 6 bases and the J end loses 1 base, and a stretch of 18 bases separates them. The germline V gene (reference sequence) specifies DFQATT as CDR1 and SNEGSKA as CDR2. Libraries were constructed by PCR. Sequencing was performed on an Illumina HiSeq 4000. The TCR beta-chain CDR3 region of each patient was profiled by high-throughput sequencing. Regarding the original processing steps: Drawing on CDR3 differences between clinicopathological groups, the researchers built a classifier meant to tell apart patients with distant-metastatic papillary thyroid cancer. Repertoire diversity was assessed with the Shannon index, and tumor-blood repertoire similarity with the Morisita-Horn index. TCRdb took the public reads, trimmed them with fastp at Q25, ran MiXCR for clone calling and kept in-frame beta chains. These V and J calls derive from TCRdb rather than the authors' analysis. The sample records approximately 23,000 clones, roughly 23% of which are singletons. 65% to 75% of the sample comes from the top ten.

None of the patients had been given any treatment before thyroid surgery. Using T-cell receptor beta sequencing, the study looked back at clinical samples from patients collected from about 2011 to 2019. Input material: blood. Recombination linked TRBV20-1 to TRBJ1-1; TRBD1 is a possible D gene, resting on 6 matching bases. The sequence was collected from a male donor with papillary thyroid cancer or a benign thyroid nodule (not recorded which). Some clones in this sample may be carry-over from other donors' samples. The CDR3 region reads CSAKTTGKWNTEAFF. The DNA is TGCAGTGCAAAAACTACAGGGAAGTGGAACACTGAAGCTTTCTTT.